The rows below give T cell receptor beta chains drawn from one sample of a study of blood T cell repertoires in COVID-19. Generated by immunoSEQ multiplex PCR, the TCRdb table keeps only in-frame clones and is missing some. Here the sample spans approximately 290,000 clones, approximately 85% being singletons. The sequenced sample consisted of peripheral blood. The receptors were sampled from a human donor with COVID-19, enrolled during active disease. The donor label of this sample is uncertain. Both conserved end residues are part of each CDR3. D genes are given only for firm matches. Only some rows state a clone size, as once, few, many or a class for expanded clones.

clone_size	d_call	j_call	v_call	cdr3_aa	cdr3_nt
once	TRBD1	TRBJ2-7	TRBV5-1	CASSSTGGADYEQYF	TGCGCCAGCAGCTCAACAGGGGGCGCGGACTACGAGCAGTACTTC
once	-	TRBJ1-1	TRBV19	CASSIAREKTEAFF	TGTGCCAGTAGTATAGCCCGGGAGAAGACTGAAGCTTTCTTT
-	-	TRBJ1-1	TRBV27	CASSFSGNTEAFF	TGTGCCAGCAGTTTCTCCGGGAACACTGAAGCTTTCTTT
-	TRBD2	TRBJ2-5	TRBV6-6	CASSPPGLAGPYQETQYF	TGTGCCAGCAGTCCCCCGGGACTAGCGGGACCCTACCAAGAGACCCAGTACTTC
few	TRBD2	TRBJ2-1	TRBV18	CASSPPVLAGAYNEQFF	TGTGCCAGCTCACCACCGGTACTAGCGGGAGCCTACAATGAGCAGTTCTTC
-	-	TRBJ1-5	TRBV6-5	CASSYSGTLDQPQHF	TGTGCCAGCAGTTACTCAGGGACATTGGATCAGCCCCAGCATTTT
-	-	TRBJ1-2	TRBV15	CATRTRNQGWDYGYTF	TGTGCCACTCGAACTCGAAATCAGGGTTGGGACTATGGCTACACCTTC
-	-	TRBJ2-1	TRBV3-1/TRBV3-2	CASSQGLAFDEQFF	TGTGCCAGCAGCCAAGGGCTAGCGTTCGATGAGCAGTTCTTC
-	TRBD1	TRBJ1-1	TRBV7-3	CASSQQGDTEAFF	TGTGCCAGCAGCCAACAGGGGGACACTGAAGCTTTCTTT
-	-	TRBJ1-4	TRBV28	CASGREGANEKLFF	TGTGCCAGCGGCCGGGAAGGAGCTAATGAAAAACTGTTTTTT
-	TRBD2	TRBJ2-2	TRBV19	CASSVGLAGALGQTGELFF	TGTGCCAGTAGTGTGGGACTAGCGGGAGCCCTAGGTCAGACCGGGGAGCTGTTTTTT
-	-	TRBJ1-3	TRBV29-1	CSAQQGTLSGNTIYF	TGCAGCGCTCAACAGGGCACGCTCTCTGGAAACACCATATATTTT